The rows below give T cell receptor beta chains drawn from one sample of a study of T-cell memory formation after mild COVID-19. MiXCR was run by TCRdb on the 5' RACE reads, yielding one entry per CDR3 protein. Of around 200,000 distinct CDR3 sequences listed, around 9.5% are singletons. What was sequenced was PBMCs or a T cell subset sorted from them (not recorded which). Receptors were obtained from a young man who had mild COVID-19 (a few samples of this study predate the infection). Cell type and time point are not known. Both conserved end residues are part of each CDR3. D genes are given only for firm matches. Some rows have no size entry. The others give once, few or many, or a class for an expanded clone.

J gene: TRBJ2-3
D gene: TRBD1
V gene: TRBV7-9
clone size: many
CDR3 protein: CASRPRLGQGAGDTQYF
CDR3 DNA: TGTGCCAGCAGACCAAGGCTAGGACAGGGGGCAGGAGATACGCAGTATTTT

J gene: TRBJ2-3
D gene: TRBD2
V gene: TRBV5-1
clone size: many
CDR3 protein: CASSTAPGTSGTDTQYF
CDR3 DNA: TGCGCCAGCAGCACGGCCCCCGGGACTAGCGGGACAGATACGCAGTATTTT

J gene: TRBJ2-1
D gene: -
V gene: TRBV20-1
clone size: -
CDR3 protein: CSARDQPNEQFF
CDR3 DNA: TGCAGTGCTAGAGATCAGCCGAATGAGCAGTTCTTC

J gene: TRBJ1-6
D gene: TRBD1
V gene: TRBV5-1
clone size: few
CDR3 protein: CASSARTGSDSPLHF
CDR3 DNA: TGCGCCAGCAGCGCCCGGACAGGGTCGGATTCACCCCTCCACTTT

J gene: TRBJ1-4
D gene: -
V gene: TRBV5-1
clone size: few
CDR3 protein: CASSLATTEGEKLFF
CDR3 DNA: TGCGCCAGCAGCTTGGCCACCACGGAGGGTGAAAAACTGTTTTTT

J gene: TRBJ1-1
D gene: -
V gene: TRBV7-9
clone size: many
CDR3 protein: CASRPKDRLGTEAFF
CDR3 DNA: TGTGCCAGCAGGCCTAAGGACAGACTTGGGACTGAAGCTTTCTTT

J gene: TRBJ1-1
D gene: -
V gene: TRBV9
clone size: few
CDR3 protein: CASSPYATGYGTEAFF
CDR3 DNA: TGTGCCAGCAGCCCTTATGCGACCGGGTATGGGACTGAAGCTTTCTTT

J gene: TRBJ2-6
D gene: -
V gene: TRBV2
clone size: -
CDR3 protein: CASRRLDSGANVLTF
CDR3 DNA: TGTGCCAGCAGGAGACTTGACTCTGGGGCCAACGTCCTGACTTTC

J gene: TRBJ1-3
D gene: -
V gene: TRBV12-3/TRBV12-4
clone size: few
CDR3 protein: CASSLGTIYF
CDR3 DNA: TGTGCCAGCAGTTTGGGCACCATATATTTT

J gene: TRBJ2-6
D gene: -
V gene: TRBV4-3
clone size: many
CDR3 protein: CASSQGSGTSGANVLTF
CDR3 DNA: TGCGCCAGCAGCCAAGGATCGGGAACCTCTGGGGCCAACGTCCTGACTTTC